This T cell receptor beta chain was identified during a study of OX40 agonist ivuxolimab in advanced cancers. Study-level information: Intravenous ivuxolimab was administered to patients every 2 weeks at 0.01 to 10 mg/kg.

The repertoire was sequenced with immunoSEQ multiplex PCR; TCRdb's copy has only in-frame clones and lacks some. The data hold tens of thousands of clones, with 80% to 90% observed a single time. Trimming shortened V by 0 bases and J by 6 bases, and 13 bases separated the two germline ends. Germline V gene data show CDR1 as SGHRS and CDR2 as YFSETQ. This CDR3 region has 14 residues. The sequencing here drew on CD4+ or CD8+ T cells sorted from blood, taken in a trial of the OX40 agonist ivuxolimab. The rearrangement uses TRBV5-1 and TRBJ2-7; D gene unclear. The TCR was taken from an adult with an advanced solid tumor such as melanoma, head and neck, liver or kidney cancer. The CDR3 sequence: CASSLAPSTSEQYF. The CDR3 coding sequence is TGCGCCAGCAGCTTGGCCCCCAGCACCTCCGAGCAGTACTTC.